This entry lists 9 T cell receptor beta chains sequenced from one sample in a study of regulatory T cells in long-lasting Graves disease. Time point in this sample: persistent/refractory GD, antithyroid drugs over 5 years with positive TRAb. PBMC RNA was the source of the TCR library. Arm-PCR with iRepertoire HTBI primers amplified the CDR3 regions for these TCR beta libraries. Via MiXCR, TCRdb re-called the multiplex PCR reads, giving one row per CDR3 protein. Counted here are about 470,000 distinct CDR3 sequences, less than 25% occurring once; the ten biggest clones make up roughly 8%. Sequencing used peripheral blood mononuclear cells (PBMCs), obtained when the disease was refractory, from a patient treated with antithyroid drugs. The origin of the receptors is a female donor with Graves disease.

This clonotype was seen many times. V and J are TRBV7-2 and TRBJ1-2, with a possible D match to TRBD1 (6 bases). Deletions cut 4 bases from V and 0 bases from J, with 9 bases between. This CDR3 region has 14 residues. CDR1 SGHTA and CDR2 FQGNSA come from the germline V gene. In DNA, the CDR3 is TGTGCCAGCAGCTCGGACAGAACTAACTATGGCTACACCTTC. This sequence encodes CASSSDRTNYGYTF.

This clonotype has ten or more counts. V usage is TRBV20-1 and J usage is TRBJ1-1; no definite D call. Deletions cut 0 bases from V and 1 base from J, with 12 bases between. The CDR3 consists of 15 residues. Looked up from germline, CDR1 is DFQATT and CDR2 is SNEGSKA (reference sequence). The DNA for the CDR3 is TGCAGTGCTAGAGATTCTGCAGCTCCGAACACTGAAGCTTTCTTT. Protein sequence: CSARDSAAPNTEAFF.

This clonotype was observed at least ten times. V is TRBV29-1 and J is TRBJ2-7, with 8 bases lining up with TRBD1. Trimming cost V 3 bases and J 3 bases; bases outside gene matches: 7. Germline CDR1 is SQVTM and CDR2 is ANQGSEA. This CDR3 is 14 amino acids long. The DNA for the CDR3 is TGCAGCGTTGACGACAGGGGTCTGGGCTACGAGCAGTACTTC. Translation gives CSVDDRGLGYEQYF.

The rearrangement uses TRBV5-1 and TRBJ2-2, with D possibly TRBD1 on 6 matching bases. The CDR3 sequence is 13 residues long. Germline V gives CDR1 SGHRS, CDR2 YFSETQ. V lost 9 bases and J 7 bases, leaving 16 bases between the germline ends. The CDR3: CATRGTTSGELFF. The CDR3 DNA is TGCGCCACCAGAGGGACAACGAGCGGGGAGCTGTTTTTT.

This clonotype has just a few counts. The rearrangement links TRBV20-1 to TRBJ1-2, with TRBD1 identical over 7 bases. Per germline, CDR1 DFQATT and CDR2 SNEGSKA (reference sequence). This CDR3 comprises 13 residues. V lost 1 base and J lost 3; bases outside the gene matches: 2. CDR3 residues: CSARAGTDYGYTF. DNA for the CDR3: TGCAGTGCTAGAGCGGGGACAGACTATGGCTACACCTTC.

The table lists this clonotype with many counts. The chain links TRBV15 to TRBJ2-2; TRBD1 might be the D (6 bases). CDR3 length: 15 amino acids. V lost 8 bases to trimming and J lost 4 bases, with 17 bases between them. The germline gives CDR1 LNHNV, CDR2 YYDKDF (reference sequence). The CDR3 coding sequence is TGTGCCACCCGGGACACTCAACGGAGCACCGGGGAGCTGTTTTTT. Its translation: CATRDTQRSTGELFF.

This clonotype was seen many times. The junction departs from germline at one end; a sequencing error may be responsible. The chain recombines TRBV10-2 with TRBJ2-5; perhaps TRBD2 as D (6 bases). The germline gives CDR1 WSHSY, CDR2 SAAADI. The CDR3 is 13 residues long. The DNA of the CDR3 is TGTGCCAGCAGCTGGGACTACCAAGAGACCCAGTACTTC. Protein: CASSWDYQETQYF.

The chain uses TRBV4-1 and TRBJ1-1; D may be TRBD1 (6 bases). Trimming cost V 1 base and J 6 bases, with 15 bases left between them. The length of the CDR3 is 15 residues. Germline values: CDR1 MGHRA, CDR2 YSYEKL. For the CDR3, the DNA is TGCGCCAGCAGCCAAGTGGGGGCGGGTTACGCTGAAGCTTTCTTT. Translation gives CASSQVGAGYAEAFF.

This clonotype was detected many times. This chain connects TRBV28 to TRBJ2-7, with D possibly being TRBD2 (6 bases). The ends were cut back, 7 bases at V and 5 bases at J, with 15 bases in the middle. From germline, CDR1 is MDHEN and CDR2 SYDVKM. This CDR3 is 13 amino acids long. The CDR3 DNA is TGTGCCAGCACCTACGGAGGGTACCACGAGCAGTACTTC. This encodes CASTYGGYHEQYF.